The 17 T cell receptor beta chains below come from one sample, sequenced in a study of cytomegalovirus exposure and HLA in healthy donors. Primers included in the PCR were 60 Vbeta and 13 Jbeta primers. Produced via immunoSEQ multiplex PCR; TCRdb's table is partial and in-frame only. The repertoire holds some 200,000 clones, with about 80% as singletons. The source material was PBMCs. The receptors derive from a man aged 40-55 years in good health and CMV-seronegative.

The V and J genes are TRBV6-5 and TRBJ2-3; 8 nucleotides line up with TRBD2. This CDR3 comprises 14 residues. With 10 bases clipped from V and 0 bases from J, the junction kept 6 bases outside the gene matches. CDR1 is MNHEY and CDR2 is SVGAGI in the germline V gene. CDR3 sequence reads: CAMWLAGSTDTQYF. For the CDR3, the DNA is TGTGCCATGTGGCTAGCGGGTAGCACAGATACGCAGTATTTT.

The chain is built from TRBV9 and TRBJ2-3; no firm D call. Germline CDR1 SGDLS, CDR2 YYNGEE. Trimming took off 0 bases at V and 0 bases at J, with 11 bases between the two ends. This CDR3 contains 16 residues. CDR3 amino acids: CASSVATVPSTDTQYF. The CDR3, as DNA: TGTGCCAGCAGCGTAGCAACTGTCCCTAGCACAGATACGCAGTATTTT.

The chain is built from TRBV29-1 and TRBJ1-1; 8 positions agree with TRBD1. Germline V gene data show CDR1 as SQVTM and CDR2 as ANQGSEA. J gave up 7 bases and V 7 bases, and 5 bases lay outside the gene matches. The CDR3 length is 11 residues. The CDR3 is CSARTGFEAFF. DNA for the CDR3: TGCAGCGCCCGGACAGGGTTTGAAGCTTTCTTT.

V and J are TRBV7-3 and TRBJ1-1; perhaps TRBD1 as D (6 bases). This CDR3 spans 13 amino acids. The germline V gene has CDR1 SGHTA and CDR2 FQGTGA. The V and J ends lost 4 bases and 6 bases respectively, with 12 bases between them. CDR3 in DNA: TGTGCCAGCAGCTCACAGGGTCGCTCTGAAGCTTTCTTT. Its translation is CASSSQGRSEAFF.

The chain combines TRBV30 with TRBJ2-7, with 9 bases aligning to TRBD1. The CDR3 covers 14 residues. The V segment lost 0 bases and the J segment 5 bases; nucleotides outside the gene matches: 5. Germline CDR1 GTSNPN, CDR2 SVGIG (reference sequence). The DNA for the CDR3 is TGTGCCTGGAGTGTAGGGACAGGGCGTAACGAGCAGTACTTC. It translates to CAWSVGTGRNEQYF.

This clone was observed a few times. The chain is built from TRBV7-9 and TRBJ2-5, with TRBD2 matching over 16 bases. Trimming removed 5 bases from V and 7 bases from J; junction bases left unmatched: 13. CDR3 length: 18 residues. Germline assignment: CDR1 SEHNR and CDR2 FQNEAQ (reference sequence). Here the CDR3 reads CASSPTPGLAGGPGTQYF. DNA of the CDR3: TGTGCCAGCAGCCCTACACCGGGACTAGCGGGAGGGCCGGGGACCCAGTACTTC.

The chain employs TRBV2 and TRBJ2-3, with a tentative D call TRBD2 (6 bases). The germline gives CDR1 SNHLY, CDR2 FYNNEI. Trimming removed 6 bases from V and 0 bases from J, with 13 bases in between. The CDR3 runs to 15 residues. CDR3 coding DNA: TGTGCCAGCAGAACGGGACTTTCTAGCACAGATACGCAGTATTTT. It codes for CASRTGLSSTDTQYF.

The chain uses TRBV28 and TRBJ2-3; weak D call: TRBD1 (6 bases). Looked up from germline, CDR1 is MDHEN and CDR2 is SYDVKM. V was pared by 7 bases and J by 0 bases, with 11 bases between. The CDR3 is 14 amino acids. In nucleotides, the CDR3 is TGTGCCAGCACTTGGGGGCGAAGCACAGATACGCAGTATTTT. Translating it yields CASTWGRSTDTQYF.

This chain links TRBV12-5 with TRBJ2-3; possibly TRBD2 for D (6 bases). V shed 1 base and J shed 4 bases, with 6 bases lying between them. Germline CDR1 LGHNT, CDR2 FRNRAP. CDR3 size: 13 residues. CDR3 amino acids: CASGLGGADTQYF. As DNA, the CDR3 is TGTGCTAGTGGTTTGGGGGGGGCAGATACGCAGTATTTT.

In its sample, this clone was seen once. This sequence joins TRBV7-2 and TRBJ2-3; TRBD1 is a possible D gene (5 bases). Trimming removed 4 bases at V and 0 bases at J, with 11 bases between. CDR3 length equals 15 residues. Looked up from germline, CDR1 is SGHTA and CDR2 is FQGNSA. The CDR3 reads CASSYRLASTDTQYF. CDR3 DNA sequence: TGTGCCAGCAGCTACAGGCTTGCCAGCACAGATACGCAGTATTTT. The full variable domain, rest sourced from reference TRBV7-2 and TRBJ2-3, is GAGVSQSPSNKVTEKGKDVELRCDPISGHTALYWYRQSLGQGLEFLIYFQGNSAPDKSGLPSDRFSAERTGGSVSTLTIQRTQQEDSAVYLCASSYRLASTDTQYFGPGTRLTVL.

The chain carries TRBV6-1 and TRBJ1-1; 8 nucleotides line up with TRBD1. This CDR3 contains 14 residues. The germline V gene encodes CDR1 MNHNS and CDR2 SASEGT. Trimming took 7 bases from V and 4 from J; bases not matched to a gene: 8. CDR3 region: CASTRAGGTTEAFF. CDR3 nucleotide sequence: TGTGCCAGCACTCGAGCAGGGGGCACCACTGAAGCTTTCTTT.

This clone was seen a handful of times. This rearrangement joins TRBV4-1 to TRBJ1-3; D possibly corresponds to TRBD1 (5 bases). From germline, CDR1 is MGHRA and CDR2 YSYEKL. Between the trimmed V and J ends, which lost 4 bases and 2 bases, there was a span of 9 bases. The CDR3 loop spans 14 amino acids. The CDR3 DNA follows: TGCGCCAGCAGCCCACAAGGGGCTGGAAACACCATATATTTT. Encoded protein: CASSPQGAGNTIYF.

This chain connects TRBV5-5 to TRBJ1-5; TRBD1 matches at 7 bases. J was trimmed by 4 bases and V by 0 bases; bases with no gene match: 10. Germline loops: CDR1 SGHKS, CDR2 YYEKEE (reference sequence). CDR3 length: 17 residues. The CDR3 is CASSLESRQGGNQPQHF. CDR3 bases: TGTGCCAGCAGCTTGGAGAGTCGGCAGGGGGGAAATCAGCCCCAGCATTTT.

The chain joins TRBV7-8 to TRBJ2-1, with 12 bases identical to TRBD2. The V segment lost 5 bases and the J segment 4 bases; nucleotides outside the gene matches: 9. This CDR3 is built from 17 residues. Per the germline V gene, CDR1 is SGHVS and CDR2 is FQNEAQ. The CDR3 region has the DNA TGTGCCAGCAGCCCCGCCCGACTAGCGGGAGTTTACAATGAGCAGTTCTTC. Translating it yields CASSPARLAGVYNEQFF. The full variable domain, with the rest looked up from reference TRBV7-8 and TRBJ2-1, is GAGVSQSPRYKVAKRGQDVALRCDPISGHVSLFWYQQALGQGPEFLTYFQNEAQLDKSGLPSDRFFAERPEGSVSTLKIQRTQQEDSAVYLCASSPARLAGVYNEQFFGPGTRLTVL.

The rearrangement links TRBV5-4 to TRBJ1-1; D is unclear. CDR3 length: 15 amino acids. The germline CDR1 and CDR2 sequences are SGHNT and YYREEE (reference sequence). V lost 2 bases and J 0 bases, leaving 11 bases between the germline ends. The CDR3 region is CASSLMGRMNTEAFF. The CDR3, as DNA: TGTGCCAGCAGCTTAATGGGGAGAATGAACACTGAAGCTTTCTTT.

The chain links TRBV12-5 to TRBJ2-7; perhaps TRBD1 as D (5 bases). Looked up from germline, CDR1 is LGHNT and CDR2 is FRNRAP. The V and J ends lost 7 bases and 3 bases respectively, with 19 bases between them. This CDR3 contains 15 residues. In DNA form, the CDR3 reads TGTGCTAGTGCCCCTTCGGTAGGGGCGCGCTACGAGCAGTACTTC. It encodes CASAPSVGARYEQYF.

V is TRBV7-2 and J is TRBJ1-6, with 9 nucleotides matching TRBD1. Germline V gene lookup returns CDR1 SGHTA and CDR2 FQGNSA. V trimming: 4 bases; J trimming: 9 bases; junction bases outside the gene matches: 10. There are 16 residues in the CDR3. CDR3 DNA sequence: TGTGCCAGCAGCTCTCCTTCCGGACAGGGGAGTTCACCCCTCCACTTT. Translation: CASSSPSGQGSSPLHF.